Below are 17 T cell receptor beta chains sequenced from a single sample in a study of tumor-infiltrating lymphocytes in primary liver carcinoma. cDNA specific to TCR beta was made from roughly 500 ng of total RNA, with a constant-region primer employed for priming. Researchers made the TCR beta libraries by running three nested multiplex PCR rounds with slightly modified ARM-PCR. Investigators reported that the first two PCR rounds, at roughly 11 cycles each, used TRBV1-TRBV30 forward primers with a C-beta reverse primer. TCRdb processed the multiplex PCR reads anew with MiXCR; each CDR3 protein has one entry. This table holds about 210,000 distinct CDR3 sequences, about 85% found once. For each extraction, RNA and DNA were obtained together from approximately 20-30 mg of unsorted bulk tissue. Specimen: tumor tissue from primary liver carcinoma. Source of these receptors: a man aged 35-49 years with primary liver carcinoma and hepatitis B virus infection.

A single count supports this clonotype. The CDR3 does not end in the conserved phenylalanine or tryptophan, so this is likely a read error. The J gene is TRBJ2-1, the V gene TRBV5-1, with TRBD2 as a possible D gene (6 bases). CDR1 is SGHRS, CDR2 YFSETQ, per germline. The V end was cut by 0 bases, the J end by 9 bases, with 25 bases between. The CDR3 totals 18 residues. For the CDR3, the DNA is TGCGCCAGCAGCTTGGAGTGGGTGCCTAACGGGAGCACGGGTGAGCAGTTCCTC. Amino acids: CASSLEWVPNGSTGEQFL.

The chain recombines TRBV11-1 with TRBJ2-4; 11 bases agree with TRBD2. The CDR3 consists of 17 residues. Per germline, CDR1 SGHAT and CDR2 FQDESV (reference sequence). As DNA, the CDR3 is TGTAACAGCAGCTTTCCCGAGACTAGCGGGATCAAAAACATTCAGTACTTC. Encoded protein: CNSSFPETSGIKNIQYF.

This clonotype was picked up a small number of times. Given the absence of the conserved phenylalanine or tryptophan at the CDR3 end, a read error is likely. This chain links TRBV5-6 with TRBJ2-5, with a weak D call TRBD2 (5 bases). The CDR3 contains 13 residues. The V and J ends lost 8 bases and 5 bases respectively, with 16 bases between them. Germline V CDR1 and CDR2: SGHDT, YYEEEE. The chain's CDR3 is CASSPSTRETQYL. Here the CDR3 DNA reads TGTGCCAGTAGCCCTAGCACCCGGGAGACCCAGTACCTC.

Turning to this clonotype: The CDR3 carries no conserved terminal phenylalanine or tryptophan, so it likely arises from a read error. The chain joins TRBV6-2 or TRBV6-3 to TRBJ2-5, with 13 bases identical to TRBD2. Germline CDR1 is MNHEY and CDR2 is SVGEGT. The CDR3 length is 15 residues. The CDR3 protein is CANSWTSGSGETQYL. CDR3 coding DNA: TGTGCCAACAGTTGGACTAGCGGGAGTGGAGAGACCCAGTACTTA.

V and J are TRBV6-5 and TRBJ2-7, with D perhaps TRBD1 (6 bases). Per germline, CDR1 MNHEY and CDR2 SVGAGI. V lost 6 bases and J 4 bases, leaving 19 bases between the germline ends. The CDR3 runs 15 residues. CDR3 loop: CASSLRTVGTYEQYF. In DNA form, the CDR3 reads TGTGCCAGCAGCCTGCGTACGGTGGGGACATACGAGCAGTACTTC.

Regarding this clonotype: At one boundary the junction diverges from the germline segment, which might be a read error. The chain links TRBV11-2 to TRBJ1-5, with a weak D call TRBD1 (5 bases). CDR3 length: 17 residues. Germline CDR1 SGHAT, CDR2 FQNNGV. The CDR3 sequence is CASSLVGVTENNRPQHF. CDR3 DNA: TGTGCCAGCAGCTTAGTAGGGGTAACAGAGAACAATCGGCCCCAGCATTTT.

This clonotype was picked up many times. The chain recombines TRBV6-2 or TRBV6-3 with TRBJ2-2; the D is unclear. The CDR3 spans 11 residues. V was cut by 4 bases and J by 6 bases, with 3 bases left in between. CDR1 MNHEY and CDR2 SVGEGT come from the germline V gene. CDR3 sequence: CASSSSGELFF. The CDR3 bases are TGTGCCAGCAGTTCCTCCGGGGAGCTGTTTTTT.

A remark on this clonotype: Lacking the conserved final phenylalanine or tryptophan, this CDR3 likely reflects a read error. The CDR3 DNA reads as TGTGCCAGCAGCACCCCGACTAGCGTAGGGTACGAGCAGTACCTC. It translates to CASSTPTSVGYEQYL. This rearrangement joins TRBV6-2 or TRBV6-3 to TRBJ2-7, with TRBD2 matching 8 bases. CDR1 is MNHEY, CDR2 SVGEGT, per germline. The CDR3 runs 15 residues. Losses at the gene ends were 6 bases for V and 4 bases for J; bases not matched to a gene: 11.

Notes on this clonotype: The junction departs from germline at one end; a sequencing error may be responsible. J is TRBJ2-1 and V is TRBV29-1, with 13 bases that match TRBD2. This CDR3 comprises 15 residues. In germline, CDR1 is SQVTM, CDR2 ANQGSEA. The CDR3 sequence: CNVDGTSGRAWEQFF. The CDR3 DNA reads TGCAACGTTGACGGCACTAGCGGGAGGGCATGGGAGCAGTTCTTC.

The CDR3, as DNA: TGCAGTGTAACCGTGACGGGGACGGGAGAGCAGTACTTC. Protein: CSVTVTGTGEQYF. The chain recombines TRBV29-1 with TRBJ2-7; TRBD1 or TRBD2 may be the D gene (5 bases each). CDR3 length: 13 residues. Looked up from germline, CDR1 is SQVTM and CDR2 is ANQGSEA.

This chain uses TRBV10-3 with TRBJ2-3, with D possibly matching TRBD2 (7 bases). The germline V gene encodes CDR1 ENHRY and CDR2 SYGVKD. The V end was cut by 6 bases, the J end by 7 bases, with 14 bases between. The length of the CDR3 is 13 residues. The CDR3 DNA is TGTGCCATCAGGCGGGGGCACAGAAATACGCAGTATTTT. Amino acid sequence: CAIRRGHRNTQYF.

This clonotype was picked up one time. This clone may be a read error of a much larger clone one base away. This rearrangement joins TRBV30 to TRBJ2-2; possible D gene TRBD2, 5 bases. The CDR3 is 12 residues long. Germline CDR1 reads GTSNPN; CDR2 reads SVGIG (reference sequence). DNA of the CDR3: TGTGCCTCGGAGCGGAACAGCGGGGAGCTGTTTTTT. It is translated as CASERNSGELFF.

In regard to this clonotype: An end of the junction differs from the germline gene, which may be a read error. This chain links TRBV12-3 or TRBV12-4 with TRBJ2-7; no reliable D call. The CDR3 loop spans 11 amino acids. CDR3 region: CASSRCYEQYF. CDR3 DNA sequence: TGTGCTAGCAGTCGATGCTATGAGCAGTACTTC.

CDR3 in DNA: TGCAGCGTTGTCGGGCCCGCAATGCAGTATTTT. Translated, it gives CSVVGPAMQYF. The chain recombines TRBV29-1 with TRBJ2-3; D is unresolved. The CDR3 is made up of 11 amino acids. Deletions cut 4 bases from V and 11 bases from J, with 13 bases between. Per germline, CDR1 SQVTM and CDR2 ANQGSEA.

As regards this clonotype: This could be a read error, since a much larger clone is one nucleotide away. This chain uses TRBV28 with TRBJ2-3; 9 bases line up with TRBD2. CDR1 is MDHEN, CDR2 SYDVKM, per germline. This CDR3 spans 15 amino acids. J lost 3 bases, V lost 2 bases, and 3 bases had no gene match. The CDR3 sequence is CASSLIAGETDTQYF. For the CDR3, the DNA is TGTGCCAGCAGTTTAATAGCGGGAGAAACAGATACGCAGTATTTT.

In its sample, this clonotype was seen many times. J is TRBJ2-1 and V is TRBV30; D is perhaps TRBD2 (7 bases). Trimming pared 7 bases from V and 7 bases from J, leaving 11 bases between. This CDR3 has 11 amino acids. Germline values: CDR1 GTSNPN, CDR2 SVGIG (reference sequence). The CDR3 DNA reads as TGTGCCTCCCGGGGGGCTAATGAGCAGTTCTTC. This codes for CASRGANEQFF.

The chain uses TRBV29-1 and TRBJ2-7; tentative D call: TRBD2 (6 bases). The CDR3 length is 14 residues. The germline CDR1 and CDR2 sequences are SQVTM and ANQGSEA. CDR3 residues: CNASAAGYFSEQYF. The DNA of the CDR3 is TGCAATGCTTCCGCGGCGGGATATTTCTCAGAGCAGTACTTC.